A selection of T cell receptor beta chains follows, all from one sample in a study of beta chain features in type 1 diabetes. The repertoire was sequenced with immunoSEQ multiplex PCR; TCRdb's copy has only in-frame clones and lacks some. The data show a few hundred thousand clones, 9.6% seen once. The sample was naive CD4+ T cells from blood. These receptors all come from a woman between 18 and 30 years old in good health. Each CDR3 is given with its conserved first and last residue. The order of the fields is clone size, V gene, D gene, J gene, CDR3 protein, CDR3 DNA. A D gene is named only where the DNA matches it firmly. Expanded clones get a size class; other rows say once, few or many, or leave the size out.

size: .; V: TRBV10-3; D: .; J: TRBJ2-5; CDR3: CAISDRVDQETQYF; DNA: TGTGCCATCAGTGACAGGGTTGACCAAGAGACCCAGTACTTC
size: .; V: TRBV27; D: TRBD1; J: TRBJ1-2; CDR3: CASSGNRGTSHDGYTF; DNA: TGTGCCAGCAGTGGGAACAGGGGAACTAGTCACGATGGCTACACCTTC
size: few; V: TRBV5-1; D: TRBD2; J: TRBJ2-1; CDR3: CASSPGQLAGGYNEQFF; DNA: TGCGCCAGCAGCCCCGGCCAACTAGCGGGAGGCTACAATGAGCAGTTCTTC
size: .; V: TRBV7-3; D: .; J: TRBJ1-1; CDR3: CASSSSPGNTEAFF; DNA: TGTGCCAGCAGCTCCTCCCCGGGGAACACTGAAGCTTTCTTT
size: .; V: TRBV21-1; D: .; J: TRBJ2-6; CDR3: CASSKSHASRDIAPSGANVLTF; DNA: TGTGCCAGCAGCAAATCCCACGCCTCCCGGGACATCGCCCCCTCTGGGGCCAACGTCCTGACTTTC
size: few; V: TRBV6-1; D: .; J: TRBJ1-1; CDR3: CASRPEWGVNTEAFF; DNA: TGTGCCAGCAGACCGGAGTGGGGGGTGAACACTGAAGCTTTCTTT
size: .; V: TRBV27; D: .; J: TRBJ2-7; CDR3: CASSYTTGSYEQYF; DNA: TGTGCCAGCAGTTATACGACAGGCTCCTACGAGCAGTACTTC
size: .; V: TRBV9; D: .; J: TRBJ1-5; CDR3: CASSVGGQFNQPQHF; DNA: TGTGCCAGCAGCGTAGGTGGACAGTTTAATCAGCCCCAGCATTTT
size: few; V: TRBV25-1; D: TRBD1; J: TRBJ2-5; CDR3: CASSGLQGSQETQYF; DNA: TGTGCCAGCAGTGGGCTACAGGGGTCCCAAGAGACCCAGTACTTC
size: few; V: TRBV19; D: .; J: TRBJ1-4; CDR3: CASFNEKLFF; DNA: TGTGCCAGCTTTAATGAAAAACTGTTTTTT
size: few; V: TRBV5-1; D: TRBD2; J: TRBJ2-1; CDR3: CASSLAAGGGSYNEQFF; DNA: TGCGCCAGCAGCTTGGCCGCGGGAGGGGGCTCCTACAATGAGCAGTTCTTC
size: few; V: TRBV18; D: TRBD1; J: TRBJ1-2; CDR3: CASSRQGANYGYTF; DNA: TGTGCCAGCTCACGGCAGGGGGCTAACTATGGCTACACCTTC
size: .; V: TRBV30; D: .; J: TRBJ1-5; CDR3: CAWSVRGSNQPQHF; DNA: TGTGCCTGGAGTGTCCGGGGTAGCAATCAGCCCCAGCATTTT
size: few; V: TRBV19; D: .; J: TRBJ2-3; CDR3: CASSPRSGDTQYF; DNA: TGTGCCAGTAGTCCTAGAAGCGGGGATACGCAGTATTTT
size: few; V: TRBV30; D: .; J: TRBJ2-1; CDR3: CAWSAGSSYNEQFF; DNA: TGTGCCTGGAGTGCGGGGAGCTCCTACAATGAGCAGTTCTTC
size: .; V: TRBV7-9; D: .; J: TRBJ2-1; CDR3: CASSLGRALGEQFF; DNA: TGTGCCAGCAGCTTGGGCAGGGCGTTAGGTGAGCAGTTCTTC
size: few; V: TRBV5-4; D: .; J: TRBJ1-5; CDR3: CASSLDGVNQPQHF; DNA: TGTGCCAGCAGCTTGGACGGAGTAAATCAGCCCCAGCATTTT
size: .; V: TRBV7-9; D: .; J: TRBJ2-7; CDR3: CASSSNHYEQYF; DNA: TGTGCCAGCAGTTCTAACCACTACGAGCAGTACTTC